The following is a T cell receptor (beta chain) sequence with its context. PCR primers comprised 60 Vbeta and 13 Jbeta primers. Clones were sequenced by immunoSEQ multiplex PCR, and TCRdb holds only the in-frame ones, with some missing. This sample has more than 110,000 clones; roughly two thirds occur once, and the top ten carry 1% to 1.5%. This sample is part of a study of cytomegalovirus exposure and HLA in healthy donors. This CDR3 spans 13 amino acids. Germline CDR1 is SGHDN and CDR2 is FVKESK. V lost 4 bases, J lost 8 bases, and 14 bases lay in between. Material: PBMCs. The TCR originated in a woman in her thirties or forties in good health and CMV-seronegative. This sequence joins TRBV14 and TRBJ1-2; TRBD1 might be the D (6 bases). The CDR3 region is CASSPRGGRGYTF. The CDR3 coding sequence is TGTGCCAGCAGCCCCCGCGGGGGGCGCGGCTACACCTTC.